What follows describes a single TCR beta chain. Its cognate antigen is unknown. This sample includes further DNA sequences coding for the same CDR3. The data derive from a study of Ad26.COV2.S vaccination and SARS-CoV-2 variants. The wider study: Once, or twice with 56 days between doses, Ad26.COV2.S was given intramuscularly. Study-wide results and caveats: Using TCR breadth and depth analyses may have led to underestimated total T cell responses. Vaccinees showed greater spike-specific TCR breadth than placebo recipients. Spike-specific CD8+ and CD4+ T cell responses reportedly showed substantial breadth after vaccination.

This sample's treatment: roughly 18 received Ad26.COV2.S at low or high dose, single or two shots; about 5 received placebo; per-sample allocation not given. Day 63 after the first vaccine or placebo injection was the time point for sampling. The assay was immunoSEQ multiplex PCR, and TCRdb's table has in-frame clones only and misses some. In the table there are about 400,000 clones, roughly nine tenths of which are singletons. The CDR3 consists of 16 residues. Germline V lookup: CDR1 MNHEY, CDR2 SVGAGI. V lost 1 base to trimming and J lost 0 bases; unmatched junction nucleotides: 3. The rearrangement joins TRBV6-5 to TRBJ1-1; 9 bases align to TRBD1. Source: peripheral blood, taken in a trial of Ad26.COV2.S vaccine versus placebo. This TCR derives from a person aged 18-60 years who received the Ad26.COV2.S COVID-19 vaccine or a placebo. The CDR3 reads CASSYLGQGMNTEAFF. DNA of the CDR3: TGTGCCAGCAGTTACTTGGGACAGGGAATGAACACTGAAGCTTTCTTT.